This T cell receptor (beta chain) was profiled in a study of T cells after posttransplantation cyclophosphamide. Remarks on this clone: Antigen specificity is unknown.

Study-level results: Recipient CMV seropositivity and CMV reactivation strongly tracked TRB clonality. TRB overlap between skin or GI tissue T cells and blood was limited. Later post-transplant blood repertoires were often dominated by donor CD8+ memory clones.

This related bone marrow graft donor gave peripheral blood on the day of marrow donation. The protocol was immunoSEQ multiplex PCR, while the TCRdb copy is restricted to in-frame clones and leaves out a portion. The sample yields 10,000 to 15,000 clones, without any singletons. The germline gives CDR1 SGHRS, CDR2 YFSETQ. The CDR3 is made up of 16 amino acids. After removal of 4 bases from V and 5 bases from J, the junction contained 5 bases not matched to a gene. The specimen was PBMCs. The clonotype originates from a woman in her thirties or forties in good health, CMV-negative, and a related stem cell transplant donor. The rearrangement joins TRBV5-1 to TRBJ2-5, with 16 bases lining up with TRBD2. Here the CDR3 reads CASSGGLAGGPETQYF. CDR3 DNA sequence: TGCGCCAGCAGCGGGGGACTAGCGGGGGGGCCGGAGACCCAGTACTTC.